The clone carrying this T cell receptor beta chain was counted ten times or more. The antigen is unknown. The data derive from a study of CD8 T cells in ankylosing spondylitis. The study, taken as a whole, reports: Clones linked to disease were reported to show significant enrichment in matched ankylosing spondylitis synovial fluid. The study identified a TCR beta motif of several highly homologous variants that appeared characteristic of ankylosing spondylitis blood.

In TCRdb, the 5' RACE reads were re-called with MiXCR into one record per CDR3 protein. The sample has 300,000 to 350,000 distinct CDR3 sequences; around 20% are singletons. This CDR3 contains 12 residues. Germline values: CDR1 DFQATT, CDR2 SNEGSKA (reference sequence). Trimming removed 5 bases from V and 9 bases from J; junction bases left unmatched: 6. Sequenced sample: blood, either unsorted or a sorted T cell fraction (not recorded which). The gene calls are TRBV20-1 and TRBJ2-1; 8 bases align to TRBD2. This TCR derives from a female donor with ankylosing spondylitis or in good health (not recorded which). This chain's CDR3 is CSAATGRAEQFF. In DNA form, the CDR3 reads TGCAGTGCTGCCACCGGGAGGGCTGAGCAGTTCTTC.